The next 27 T cell receptor beta chains were all read from a single sample in a study of blood T cell repertoires in COVID-19. Libraries were prepared by immunoSEQ multiplex PCR; TCRdb keeps only in-frame clonotypes and omits some of them. The sample lists 35,000 to 55,000 clones, about 85% occurring once. Sequencing used peripheral blood. These receptors were collected from a woman between 65 and 79 years old in a cohort sampled during active COVID-19.

The chain joins TRBV18 to TRBJ1-5; D call uncertain. Trimming stripped 3 bases from V and 6 bases from J, with 15 bases between. This CDR3 spans 15 amino acids. Per germline, CDR1 KGHSH and CDR2 LQKENI. In DNA form, the CDR3 reads TGTGCCAGCTCACCGGAGGTCGGGTTGGCTCAGCCCCAGCATTTT. It translates to CASSPEVGLAQPQHF.

The chain combines TRBV28 with TRBJ1-2; D may be TRBD1 (5 bases). The CDR3 spans 13 residues. V lost 3 bases to trimming and J lost 8 bases, with 13 bases between them. CDR1 is MDHEN, CDR2 SYDVKM, per germline. The CDR3 DNA follows: TGTGCCAGCAGTTTGGAGGGGAACAGAGGCTACACCTTC. Its protein is CASSLEGNRGYTF.

The V gene is TRBV28, the J gene TRBJ2-3; TRBD2 agrees at 10 bases. The ends lost 4 bases at V and 1 base at J; junction bases unmatched: 11. The CDR3 consists of 18 residues. CDR1 is MDHEN, CDR2 SYDVKM, per germline. DNA of the CDR3: TGTGCCAGCAGTTCCCAGGGGCTAGCGGGAGCCCGCACAGATACGCAGTATTTT. It specifies CASSSQGLAGARTDTQYF.

This clone has a single count. The gene calls are TRBV5-1 and TRBJ2-2, with TRBD1 as a possible D gene (6 bases). Germline V gives CDR1 SGHRS, CDR2 YFSETQ. V lost 7 bases to trimming and J lost 0 bases, with 19 bases between them. The CDR3 loop spans 17 amino acids. Here the CDR3 DNA reads TGCGCCAGCTCCCAGGGGTTGAGATTCTCGAACACCGGGGAGCTGTTTTTT. Residues: CASSQGLRFSNTGELFF.

With regard to this clone: The same CDR3 also results from other DNA sequences found in this sample. The rearrangement uses TRBV2 and TRBJ1-5, with TRBD1 matching over 8 bases. Germline CDR1 is SNHLY and CDR2 is FYNNEI. CDR3 length: 13 amino acids. The ends lost 4 bases at V and 5 bases at J; junction bases unmatched: 1. CDR3 nucleotides: TGTGCCAGCAGTGCACAGGGGGATCAGCCCCAGCATTTT. Its translation: CASSAQGDQPQHF.

V gene TRBV6-5 combines with J gene TRBJ2-7, with D tentatively TRBD2 (5 bases). CDR1 and CDR2 (germline): MNHEY, SVGAGI. V was clipped by 6 bases and J by 7 bases, with 19 bases between them. This CDR3 contains 14 residues. CDR3 in amino acids: CASRSGPDGIEQYF. The CDR3 DNA is TGTGCCAGCAGGAGCGGACCTGATGGGATAGAGCAGTACTTC.

The chain has TRBV19 and TRBJ1-5, with 8 nucleotides matching TRBD1. The V segment lost 3 bases and the J segment 7 bases; nucleotides outside the gene matches: 5. The CDR3 is 14 amino acids. The germline V gene encodes CDR1 LNHDA and CDR2 SQIVND (reference sequence). The CDR3 here is CASSMAGGRQPQHF. In DNA, the CDR3 is TGTGCCAGTAGTATGGCAGGGGGCAGGCAGCCCCAGCATTTT.

The chain is built from TRBV5-4 and TRBJ2-5; D perhaps matches TRBD2 (6 bases). Trimming took off 0 bases at V and 4 bases at J, with 13 bases between the two ends. Germline CDR1 and CDR2: SGHNT and YYREEE (reference sequence). This CDR3 is built from 15 residues. For the CDR3, the DNA is TGTGCCAGCAGCTTGGATTACCAGGGAGGAGAGACCCAGTACTTC. This codes for CASSLDYQGGETQYF.

The genes are TRBV6-2 or TRBV6-3 and TRBJ1-5; D is ambiguous. The CDR3 loop spans 12 amino acids. Germline V CDR1 and CDR2: MNHEY, SVGEGT. The ends were cut back, 2 bases at V and 7 bases at J, with 6 bases in the middle. The CDR3 region is CASSYGRQPQHF. The CDR3, as DNA: TGTGCCAGCAGTTACGGCAGGCAGCCCCAGCATTTT.

V is TRBV21-1 and J is TRBJ2-2; TRBD2 is the table's D call and was not checked against the DNA. TRBV21-1 is assigned pseudogene status. The CDR3 is 15 residues long. CDR3 bases: TGTGCCAGCAGCAAACGGGCGGGGAGGACCGGGGAGCTGTTTTTT. Protein: CASSKRAGRTGELFF.

V is TRBV18 and J is TRBJ2-5, with a tentative D call TRBD1 (7 bases). Germline V CDR1 and CDR2: KGHSH, LQKENI. The V gene lost 6 bases and the J gene lost 5 bases, with 16 bases spanning the gap. The CDR3 has 14 residues. The CDR3 region is CASSQPGGPETQYF. In nucleotides, the CDR3 is TGTGCCAGCTCCCAACCAGGGGGGCCGGAGACCCAGTACTTC.

This clone was recorded only once. The rearrangement joins TRBV6-2 or TRBV6-3 to TRBJ1-1; 8 bases map to TRBD1. V lost 2 bases and J lost 1; bases outside the gene matches: 3. The CDR3 has 15 residues. Looked up from germline, CDR1 is MNHEY and CDR2 is SVGEGT. This CDR3 reads CASSYPGGRNTEAFF. For the CDR3, the DNA is TGTGCCAGCAGTTACCCAGGGGGCAGGAACACTGAAGCTTTCTTT.

The chain uses TRBV30 and TRBJ2-7, with 10 positions matching TRBD2. The CDR3 runs 15 residues. The V and J ends lost 1 base and 2 bases, in that order; junction bases with no gene match: 5. Germline lookup yields CDR1 GTSNPN and CDR2 SVGIG (reference sequence). As DNA, the CDR3 is TGTGCCTGGAGTGATGGGCTAGCGGGAGCCTACGAGCAGTACTTC. This encodes CAWSDGLAGAYEQYF.

The CDR3 here is CASSRSVGDEQFF. The CDR3 nucleotides read TGCGCCAGCAGCCGCTCGGTGGGAGATGAGCAGTTCTTC. The V and J genes are TRBV4-1 and TRBJ2-1; a possible D gene is TRBD2 (5 bases). Trimming took off 4 bases at V and 8 bases at J, with 12 bases between the two ends. The CDR3 has 13 amino acids. CDR1 is MGHRA and CDR2 is YSYEKL in the germline V gene.

The CDR3 region has the DNA TGTGCCGGAGACAGGAATAGGATGAACACTGAAGCTTTCTTT. Translated: CAGDRNRMNTEAFF. The V call is TRBV30, the J call TRBJ1-1; TRBD1 might be the D (6 bases). Per the germline V gene, CDR1 is GTSNPN and CDR2 is SVGIG (reference sequence). This CDR3 spans 14 amino acids. The V end was cut by 8 bases, the J end by 0 bases, with 16 bases between.

This rearrangement joins TRBV27 to TRBJ1-5; 12 nucleotides line up with TRBD1. This CDR3 region has 18 residues. The V gene end was trimmed by 4 bases and the J gene end by 1 base; junction bases not matched to a gene: 8. Germline CDR1 reads MNHEY; CDR2 reads SMNVEV (reference sequence). The CDR3 region has the DNA TGTGCCAGCAGTTCCGGGACAGGGGGCCTTGGAAGCAATCAGCCCCAGCATTTT. Translation gives CASSSGTGGLGSNQPQHF.

This chain links TRBV2 with TRBJ2-3, with D hard to call. The CDR3 spans 15 residues. V shed 6 bases and J shed 3 bases, with 16 bases lying between them. Germline values: CDR1 SNHLY, CDR2 FYNNEI. The chain's CDR3 is CASRKSLGRTDTQYF. As DNA, the CDR3 is TGTGCCAGCAGGAAAAGTCTAGGAAGGACAGATACGCAGTATTTT. Variable domain in full (rest from reference TRBV2 and TRBJ2-3): EPEVTQTPSHQVTQMGQEVILRCVPISNHLYFYWYRQILGQKVEFLVSFYNNEISEKSEIFDDQFSVERPDGSNFTLKIRSTKLEDSAMYFCASRKSLGRTDTQYFGPGTRLTVL.

The V and J genes are TRBV15 and TRBJ1-1, with D uncertain. V was shortened by 6 bases and J by 5 bases, with 10 bases between the two germline ends. Germline values: CDR1 LNHNV, CDR2 YYDKDF (reference sequence). The CDR3 runs to 12 residues. In DNA, the CDR3 is TGTGCCACCAGTCTCGGGGAGACTGAAGCTTTCTTT. Translation gives CATSLGETEAFF. The full variable domain, its missing parts supplied by reference TRBV15 and TRBJ1-1, is DAMVIQNPRYQVTQFGKPVTLSCSQTLNHNVMYWYQQKSSQAPKLLFHYYDKDFNNEADTPDNFQSRRPNTSFCFLDIRSPGLGDTAMYLCATSLGETEAFFGQGTRLTVV.

The chain carries TRBV6-6 and TRBJ1-4; 7 bases agree with TRBD1. Per germline, CDR1 MNHNY and CDR2 SVGAGI (reference sequence). This CDR3 has 15 residues. The J segment lost 5 bases and the V segment lost 8 bases, leaving 11 bases of the junction unmatched. CDR3 bases: TGTGCCAGCCGAGCAGGGGGACAAGGGAATGAAAAACTGTTTTTT. Protein product: CASRAGGQGNEKLFF.

This chain uses TRBV6-5 with TRBJ1-6; maybe TRBD1 (6 bases). Germline loops: CDR1 MNHEY, CDR2 SVGAGI. This CDR3 comprises 15 residues. V lost 6 bases and J lost 6, with 15 bases in between. CDR3 sequence: CASRPALDSNSPLHF. DNA of the CDR3: TGTGCCAGCAGACCGGCGTTGGACAGTAATTCACCCCTCCACTTT.

The V gene is TRBV19, the J gene TRBJ2-7; the match to TRBD2 covers 10 bases. CDR1 is LNHDA, CDR2 SQIVND, per germline (reference sequence). Germline trimming cut 7 bases from V and 6 bases from J; bases unmatched to any gene: 9. This CDR3 comprises 14 residues. CDR3 bases: TGTGCCAGTACTATTCTAGCGGGAGTGGGCGAGCAGTACTTC. This gives the protein CASTILAGVGEQYF.

The chain carries TRBV10-3 and TRBJ2-1, with 10 positions matching TRBD2. With 4 bases clipped from V and 5 bases from J, the junction kept 5 bases outside the gene matches. The CDR3 extends over 15 amino acids. Germline V gene sequence: CDR1 ENHRY, CDR2 SYGVKD. This chain's CDR3 is CAISGSGRANNEQFF. The CDR3, as DNA: TGTGCCATCAGTGGGAGCGGGAGGGCCAACAATGAGCAGTTCTTC.

CDR3 amino acids: CASSWTSGPQETQYF. The CDR3 nucleotides are TGTGCCAGCAGCTGGACTAGCGGCCCCCAAGAGACCCAGTACTTC. This sequence joins TRBV7-6 and TRBJ2-5; 10 bases align to TRBD2. The CDR3 covers 15 residues. The germline gives CDR1 SGHVS, CDR2 FNYEAQ. V gave up 4 bases and J gave up 1 base; unmatched junction bases: 3.

This chain connects TRBV18 to TRBJ2-5; 10 bases map to TRBD2. CDR1 is KGHSH, CDR2 LQKENI, per germline. This CDR3 spans 16 amino acids. V shed 4 bases and J 5 bases; nucleotides not matched to a gene: 10. The CDR3 DNA reads TGTGCCAGCTCACTCAATAGCGGGAGGAACGGGGAGACCCAGTACTTC. It encodes CASSLNSGRNGETQYF.

The J gene is TRBJ2-1, the V gene TRBV6-6; D unclear. This CDR3 is built from 14 residues. Trimming stripped 8 bases from V and 0 bases from J, with 11 bases between. The V gene's germline CDR1 is MNHNY and CDR2 SVGAGI (reference sequence). This chain's CDR3 is CASSTAISYNEQFF. The DNA of the CDR3 is TGTGCCAGCTCGACTGCAATCTCCTACAATGAGCAGTTCTTC.

The V call is TRBV4-1, the J call TRBJ2-1, with TRBD2 matching over 7 bases. Trimming cost V 4 bases and J 4 bases; bases outside gene matches: 7. CDR1 and CDR2 from the germline V gene are MGHRA and YSYEKL. This CDR3 is 15 amino acids long. CDR3 sequence: CASSLSGNEYNEQFF. The CDR3 bases are TGCGCCAGCAGCCTGAGCGGGAATGAATACAATGAGCAGTTCTTC.

The gene calls are TRBV27 and TRBJ2-7; 7 positions agree with TRBD2. From germline, CDR1 is MNHEY and CDR2 SMNVEV (reference sequence). With 5 bases clipped from V and 0 bases from J, the junction kept 4 bases outside the gene matches. The CDR3 contains 14 residues. CDR3 sequence (DNA): TGTGCCAGCAGTCCGAGCGGGAACTCCTACGAGCAGTACTTC. This gives the protein CASSPSGNSYEQYF.